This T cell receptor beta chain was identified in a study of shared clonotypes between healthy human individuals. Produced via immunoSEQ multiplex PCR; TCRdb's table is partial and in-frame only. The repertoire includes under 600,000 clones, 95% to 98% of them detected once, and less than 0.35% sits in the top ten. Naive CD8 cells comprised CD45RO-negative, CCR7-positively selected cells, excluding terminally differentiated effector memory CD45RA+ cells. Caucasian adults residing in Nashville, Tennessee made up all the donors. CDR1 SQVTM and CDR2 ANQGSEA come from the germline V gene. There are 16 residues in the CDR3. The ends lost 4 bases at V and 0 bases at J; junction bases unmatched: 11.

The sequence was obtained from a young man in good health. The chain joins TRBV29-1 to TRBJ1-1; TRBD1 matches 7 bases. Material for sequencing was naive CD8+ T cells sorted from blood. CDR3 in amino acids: CSVGGLKGAVNTEAFF. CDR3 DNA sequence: TGCAGCGTTGGGGGCCTAAAGGGGGCGGTGAACACTGAAGCTTTCTTT.